These 8 T cell receptor beta chains were all obtained from the same sample, sequenced in a study of T cell clusters in autoimmune cytopenias. Multiplex touch-down PCR amplified TRB using TRB-A and TRB-B pools in one tube. TCRdb re-called the multiplex PCR reads and shows each CDR3 protein once, DNA omitted. The sample totals 7,500 to 9,500 distinct CDR3 sequences; its top ten clones hold over 3.5%. Roughly 40,000 genome equivalents of blood DNA were amplified for TRB. Specimen: peripheral blood. These receptors originate from a human donor with an autoimmune cytopenia or autoimmune hepatitis (not recorded which).

By frequency, this clonotype is medium-sized (0.01 to 0.1%). This chain uses TRBV27 with TRBJ2-1; TCRdb reports TRBD1, a call that lacks DNA to check it against. Germline V CDR1 and CDR2: MNHEY, SMNVEV (reference sequence). The CDR3 loop spans 16 amino acids. The CDR3 sequence is CASSLSYGRGFDEQFF.

The V call is TRBV18, the J call TRBJ1-1. The CDR3 is made up of 15 amino acids. The germline CDR1 and CDR2 sequences are KGHSH and LQKENI. The CDR3 protein is CASSPQQAANTEAFF.

This clonotype registers medium-sized (0.01 to 0.1%) by frequency. CDR3 region: CSVEDPSGASYEQYF. The chain has TRBV29-1 and TRBJ2-7; lacking DNA, the TRBD2 call made by TCRdb goes unchecked. This CDR3 is 15 amino acids long. Germline values: CDR1 SQVTM, CDR2 ANQGSEA.

The V and J genes are TRBV27 and TRBJ1-2; no DNA is available, so the TRBD1 call from TCRdb remains unchecked. The CDR3 runs to 13 residues. CDR1 and CDR2 from the germline V gene are MNHEY and SMNVEV (reference sequence). CDR3 in amino acids: CASTTTGRSGYTF.

The chain combines TRBV6-6 with TRBJ1-1; no DNA is available, so the TRBD1 call from TCRdb remains unchecked. The CDR3 is 17 amino acids. The germline V gene encodes CDR1 MNHNY and CDR2 SVGAGI (reference sequence). The CDR3 loop reads CASIFEGGGAMNTEAFF.

The V and J genes are TRBV29-1 and TRBJ2-1; as DNA is missing, the TRBD2 call by TCRdb cannot be tested. The CDR3 has 17 residues. In germline, CDR1 is SQVTM, CDR2 ANQGSEA. CDR3 region: CSVQPGTSGGSYNEQFF.

J is TRBJ2-1 and V is TRBV18; TCRdb's D call, TRBD2, is unchecked because there is no DNA. Germline V gives CDR1 KGHSH, CDR2 LQKENI. The CDR3 is 14 amino acids. The CDR3 loop is CASSPPPSGNEQFF. Combining the CDR3 with reference TRBV18 and TRBJ2-1 gives the whole variable domain NAGVMQNPRHLVRRRGQEARLRCSPMKGHSHVYWYRQLPEEGLKFMVYLQKENIIDESGMPKERFSAEFPKEGPSILRIQQVVRGDSAAYFCASSPPPSGNEQFFGPGTRLTVL.

This chain joins TRBV6-1 and TRBJ2-1; without DNA, the TCRdb call of TRBD1 cannot be checked. CDR1 is MNHNS and CDR2 is SASEGT in the germline V gene. This CDR3 region has 15 residues. This chain's CDR3 is CASLSRYGPYNEQFF.